Below are 30 T cell receptor beta chains sequenced from a single sample in a study of sequential checkpoint blockade in melanoma. Stated treatment: randomized to nivolumab then ipilimumab (arm A) or the reverse (arm B). Assay used: immunoSEQ multiplex PCR; TCRdb lists only in-frame clones, some missing. The sample records approximately 28,000 clones, 83% being singletons. The specimen was CD8+ T cells sorted from blood (inferred from file names), collected from a patient given nivolumab and ipilimumab in sequence. These receptors all come from a human donor with melanoma.

The rearrangement joins TRBV29-1 to TRBJ1-1; D is uncertain. V was shortened by 3 bases and J by 2 bases, with 7 bases between the two germline ends. Germline lookup yields CDR1 SQVTM and CDR2 ANQGSEA. The CDR3 is made up of 12 amino acids. For the CDR3, the DNA is TGCAGCGTTGATGCAACAAACACTGAAGCTTTCTTT. It specifies CSVDATNTEAFF.

Written as DNA, the CDR3 is TGTGCCAGCAGTTACTCTAGCGGGAGCTCCTACGAGCAGTACTTC. This codes for CASSYSSGSSYEQYF. The chain is built from TRBV6-5 and TRBJ2-7, with 9 bases matching TRBD2. Unmatched junction bases numbered 0, after V lost 0 bases and J lost 0 bases. Germline-derived CDR1 and CDR2 are MNHEY and SVGAGI. The CDR3 runs 15 residues.

The gene calls are TRBV6-5 and TRBJ1-3; TRBD1 matches 8 bases. The V gene end was trimmed by 5 bases and the J gene end by 7 bases; junction bases not matched to a gene: 1. Germline CDR1 reads MNHEY; CDR2 reads SVGAGI. The CDR3 totals 12 residues. The CDR3 bases are TGTGCCAGCAGTAACAGGGGGAACACCATATATTTT. Protein: CASSNRGNTIYF.

This clone was detected only once. CDR3 loop: CASSLVDGLTDTQYF. DNA for the CDR3: TGTGCCAGCAGCTTAGTGGACGGACTCACAGATACGCAGTATTTT. The chain joins TRBV5-8 to TRBJ2-3; D might be TRBD2 (5 bases). The V end was cut by 2 bases, the J end by 2 bases, with 12 bases between. CDR1 and CDR2 from the germline V gene are SGHTS and YDEGEE. The CDR3 runs 15 residues. The full variable domain, with the rest looked up from reference TRBV5-8 and TRBJ2-3, is EAGVTQSPTHLIKTRGQQATLRCSPISGHTSVYWYQQALGLGLQFLLWYDEGEERNRGNFPPRFSGRQFPNYSSELNVNALELEDSALYLCASSLVDGLTDTQYFGPGTRLTVL.

The V call is TRBV19, the J call TRBJ1-2, with 7 bases that match TRBD1. The length of the CDR3 is 17 residues. Germline V lookup: CDR1 LNHDA, CDR2 SQIVND (reference sequence). The J segment lost 8 bases and the V segment lost 3 bases, leaving 18 bases of the junction unmatched. DNA of the CDR3: TGTGCCAGTAGTATTATTGAGCTGGCGGATACAGGGGAAGGCTACACCTTC. It yields the protein CASSIIELADTGEGYTF.

The chain is built from TRBV5-1 and TRBJ2-5; 7 bases are a match to TRBD2. CDR1 is SGHRS and CDR2 is YFSETQ in the germline V gene. This CDR3 region has 14 residues. V trimming: 0 bases; J trimming: 3 bases; junction bases outside the gene matches: 2. This CDR3 is CASSLVLAEETQYF. The CDR3 DNA is TGCGCCAGCAGCTTGGTCCTAGCGGAAGAGACCCAGTACTTC. Using reference TRBV5-1 and TRBJ2-5 for the parts outside the CDR3, the full variable domain is KAGVTQTPRYLIKTRGQQVTLSCSPISGHRSVSWYQQTPGQGLQFLFEYFSETQRNKGNFPGRFSGRQFSNSRSEMNVSTLELGDSALYLCASSLVLAEETQYFGPGTRLLVL.

This clone has a handful of counts. The chain couples TRBV4-1 to TRBJ2-3; D might be TRBD1 (5 bases). Trimming pared 7 bases from V and 0 bases from J, leaving 14 bases between. Germline CDR1 reads MGHRA; CDR2 reads YSYEKL. This CDR3 has 15 amino acids. The CDR3 nucleotides are TGCGCCAGCAAAATCAGGGCAATTAGCACAGATACGCAGTATTTT. As protein: CASKIRAISTDTQYF.

The rearrangement uses TRBV5-1 and TRBJ2-3; D unclear. Per the germline V gene, CDR1 is SGHRS and CDR2 is YFSETQ. The CDR3 is 13 amino acids. V was pared by 2 bases and J by 4 bases, with 8 bases between. The CDR3 region is CASSFLGPDTQYF. In DNA form, the CDR3 reads TGCGCCAGCAGCTTTTTGGGCCCAGATACGCAGTATTTT.

The chain is built from TRBV10-3 and TRBJ1-1, with D maybe TRBD1 (5 bases). This CDR3 is built from 14 residues. Between the trimmed V and J ends, which lost 4 bases and 0 bases, there was a span of 9 bases. Germline CDR1 and CDR2: ENHRY and SYGVKD. The CDR3: CAISAGGLNTEAFF. CDR3 nucleotide sequence: TGTGCCATCAGTGCGGGGGGATTGAACACTGAAGCTTTCTTT.

V gene TRBV7-2 combines with J gene TRBJ2-7, with TRBD2 as a possible D gene (7 bases). Trimming cost V 5 bases and J 0 bases, with 23 bases left between them. The length of the CDR3 is 18 residues. The germline V gene encodes CDR1 SGHTA and CDR2 FQGNSA. CDR3 bases: TGTGCCAGCAGCCTATTAGTGGGGGGGCCGGGGAGCTCCTACGAGCAGTACTTC. This codes for CASSLLVGGPGSSYEQYF.

The chain uses TRBV6-5 and TRBJ1-1; perhaps TRBD1 as D (6 bases). Per germline, CDR1 MNHEY and CDR2 SVGAGI. The CDR3 totals 13 residues. V lost 4 bases and J lost 1, with 7 bases in between. DNA of the CDR3: TGTGCCAGCAGTTTGACAGGGAACACTGAAGCTTTCTTT. It encodes CASSLTGNTEAFF.

The rearrangement uses TRBV7-6 and TRBJ1-6; TRBD1 might be the D (5 bases). The germline CDR1 and CDR2 sequences are SGHVS and FNYEAQ. The length of the CDR3 is 17 residues. V lost 1 base and J 1 base, leaving 11 bases between the germline ends. This chain's CDR3 is CASSLDPQGSYNSPLHF. The CDR3 region has the DNA TGTGCCAGCAGCTTAGATCCGCAGGGTTCCTATAATTCACCCCTCCACTTT.

The chain carries TRBV10-3 and TRBJ2-1; 7 bases fit TRBD2. The CDR3 sequence is 13 residues long. The V gene's germline CDR1 is ENHRY and CDR2 SYGVKD. V dropped 7 bases and J dropped 4; count of bases not matched to a gene: 4. DNA for the CDR3: TGTGCCATCAAGGCGGGGGTATACAATGAGCAGTTCTTC. Protein sequence: CAIKAGVYNEQFF.

The chain carries TRBV9 and TRBJ2-7; 9 nucleotides agree with TRBD2. Germline V gene lookup returns CDR1 SGDLS and CDR2 YYNGEE. Trimming at V came to 4 bases and at J to 5 bases, leaving 7 bases not matched to a gene. The CDR3 sequence is 14 residues long. The CDR3 sequence is CASSPAGGKDEQYF. The CDR3 DNA reads TGTGCCAGCAGCCCAGCGGGGGGAAAGGACGAGCAGTACTTC.

The V call is TRBV7-2, the J call TRBJ2-7; D unclear. Germline V gene lookup returns CDR1 SGHTA and CDR2 FQGNSA. Trimming cost V 3 bases and J 2 bases, with 11 bases left between them. The CDR3 is 14 amino acids. CDR3 nucleotide sequence: TGTGCCAGCAGCTTCCCGGGTCGTCCCTACGAGCAGTACTTC. Protein sequence: CASSFPGRPYEQYF. Full variable domain (remainder filled in from reference TRBV7-2 and TRBJ2-7): GAGVSQSPSNKVTEKGKDVELRCDPISGHTALYWYRQSLGQGLEFLIYFQGNSAPDKSGLPSDRFSAERTGGSVSTLTIQRTQQEDSAVYLCASSFPGRPYEQYFGPGTRLTVT.

This chain links TRBV5-1 with TRBJ1-1; tentative D call: TRBD1 (6 bases). Deletions cut 0 bases from V and 1 base from J, with 7 bases between. The germline CDR1 and CDR2 sequences are SGHRS and YFSETQ. The length of the CDR3 is 14 residues. Here the CDR3 DNA reads TGCGCCAGCAGCTTGGACAGGGAGAACACTGAAGCTTTCTTT. Protein sequence: CASSLDRENTEAFF.

V and J are TRBV5-6 and TRBJ1-2; possibly TRBD1 for D (5 bases). V was shortened by 5 bases and J by 8 bases, with 10 bases between the two germline ends. There are 11 residues in the CDR3. Germline V CDR1 and CDR2: SGHDT, YYEEEE. CDR3 loop: CASRTVPGYTF. CDR3 nucleotides: TGTGCCAGCAGGACAGTCCCGGGCTACACCTTC.

The chain couples TRBV27 to TRBJ1-1; TRBD1 might be the D (6 bases). In germline, CDR1 is MNHEY, CDR2 SMNVEV (reference sequence). Trimming took 2 bases from V and 0 from J, leaving 10 bases between them. CDR3 size: 15 residues. The DNA of the CDR3 is TGTGCCAGCAGTTTAGTCCAGGGGATGAACACTGAAGCTTTCTTT. Translation: CASSLVQGMNTEAFF.

The rearrangement joins TRBV19 to TRBJ1-1, with a weak D call TRBD1 (6 bases). Trimming took 5 bases from V and 4 from J, leaving 23 bases between them. Germline loops: CDR1 LNHDA, CDR2 SQIVND (reference sequence). This CDR3 comprises 17 residues. In DNA form, the CDR3 reads TGTGCCAGTAGTCTCCCCTGGACCGGGGGGCGGACCACTGAAGCTTTCTTT. Amino acids: CASSLPWTGGRTTEAFF.

The chain's CDR3 is CASSLGTGGNTEAFF. CDR3 bases: TGTGCCAGCAGCTTGGGGACAGGGGGGAACACTGAAGCTTTCTTT. The genes are TRBV7-3 and TRBJ1-1; 11 positions agree with TRBD1. The CDR3 sequence is 15 residues long. J gave up 1 base and V 3 bases, and 1 base lay outside the gene matches. The germline V gene has CDR1 SGHTA and CDR2 FQGTGA.

The J gene is TRBJ1-1, the V gene TRBV13; possibly TRBD1 for D (5 bases). This CDR3 has 14 amino acids. CDR1 and CDR2 (germline): PRHDT, FYEKMQ (reference sequence). Trimming shortened V by 5 bases and J by 0 bases, and 10 bases separated the two germline ends. The CDR3 reads CASSRTGLNTEAFF. The CDR3 DNA is TGTGCCAGCAGCCGCACAGGTTTGAACACTGAAGCTTTCTTT.

A few counts support this clone. The genes are TRBV27 and TRBJ1-5; TRBD1 might be the D (6 bases). Per germline, CDR1 MNHEY and CDR2 SMNVEV (reference sequence). The CDR3 spans 13 residues. V dropped 9 bases and J dropped 2 bases, with 11 bases sitting between them. CDR3 in amino acids: CASTGSGNQPQHF. In DNA form, the CDR3 reads TGTGCCAGTACAGGGTCGGGCAATCAGCCCCAGCATTTT.

The gene calls are TRBV4-1 and TRBJ2-5, with D possibly TRBD2 on 6 matching bases. The J call may be incorrect, as the DNA end agrees better with TRBJ2-7. The CDR3 is 14 amino acids. Germline V gene sequence: CDR1 MGHRA, CDR2 YSYEKL. CDR3 amino acids: CASSQGKGGSEQYF. In DNA form, the CDR3 reads TGCGCCAGCAGCCAAGGAAAAGGAGGGAGCGAGCAGTACTTC.

CDR3 in DNA: TGTGCAAGTCGCCTCCCCAGGGGACAGGGAGGCTATGGCTACACCTTC. Protein product: CASRLPRGQGGYGYTF. The rearrangement links TRBV12-2 to TRBJ1-2; the D segment call TRBD1 is taken from the table without a DNA check. TRBV12-2 is a pseudogene locus. This CDR3 has 16 residues.

The chain uses TRBV4-3 and TRBJ2-1; tentatively, D is TRBD2 (6 bases). The ends were cut back, 1 base at V and 8 bases at J, with 15 bases in the middle. Germline V gene data show CDR1 as LGHNA and CDR2 as YSLEER. CDR3 length equals 15 residues. This chain's CDR3 is CASSQGAGPGHEQFF. As DNA, the CDR3 is TGCGCCAGCAGCCAAGGTGCGGGGCCCGGCCATGAGCAGTTCTTC.

V is TRBV27 and J is TRBJ1-1; TRBD1 aligns across 8 bases. Germline lookup yields CDR1 MNHEY and CDR2 SMNVEV (reference sequence). The CDR3 extends over 14 amino acids. J was trimmed by 3 bases and V by 6 bases; bases with no gene match: 6. The CDR3: CASSLGQGYTEAFF. CDR3 sequence (DNA): TGTGCCAGCAGCTTAGGACAGGGTTACACTGAAGCTTTCTTT.

In its sample, this clone was seen once. The chain couples TRBV4-2 to TRBJ1-1; the D gene is possibly TRBD1 (6 bases). This CDR3 comprises 18 residues. Germline loops: CDR1 LGHNA, CDR2 YNFKEQ. The V end was cut by 4 bases, the J end by 1 base, with 22 bases between. DNA of the CDR3: TGTGCCAGCAGCCCTCTGGCAGGGGTGAGGGGCTCGAACACTGAAGCTTTCTTT. This gives the protein CASSPLAGVRGSNTEAFF.

The chain uses TRBV6-4 and TRBJ2-1; the match to TRBD2 covers 7 bases. Germline CDR1 is MRHNA and CDR2 is SNTAGT. V lost 2 bases, J lost 6 bases, and 4 bases stayed unmatched. This CDR3 comprises 14 residues. The CDR3 here is CASSDGRVGNEQFF. The CDR3 coding sequence is TGTGCCAGCAGTGACGGGAGGGTAGGCAATGAGCAGTTCTTC.

In DNA form, the CDR3 reads TGTGCCAGCAGCCAACGGACATGGGGCATTCAGTACTTC. It translates to CASSQRTWGIQYF. The rearrangement links TRBV14 to TRBJ2-4; D is possibly TRBD1 (5 bases). Trimming removed 2 bases from V and 9 bases from J, with 11 bases in between. From germline, CDR1 is SGHDN and CDR2 FVKESK. The CDR3 sequence is 13 residues long. Full variable domain (missing parts from reference TRBV14 and TRBJ2-4): EAGVTQFPSHSVIEKGQTVTLRCDPISGHDNLYWYRRVMGKEIKFLLHFVKESKQDESGMPNNRFLAERTGGTYSTLKVQPAELEDSGVYFCASSQRTWGIQYFGAGTRLSVL.

The table lists this clone with a count of one. CDR3 DNA sequence: TGTGCCAGCAGTCCGTTTGGGGGCGGCTACGAGCAGTACTTC. This translates into CASSPFGGGYEQYF. The chain employs TRBV27 and TRBJ2-7; D is perhaps TRBD1 (6 bases). V was cut by 5 bases and J by 3 bases, with 14 bases left in between. This CDR3 contains 14 residues. Germline V gene lookup returns CDR1 MNHEY and CDR2 SMNVEV (reference sequence).